This T cell receptor beta chain is from a study of blood T cell repertoires in COVID-19. For the study at large: The cDNA or gDNA used as material had been derived from T cells, B-cell-depleted T cells, or PBMCs.

The CDR3 loop spans 14 amino acids. Between the trimmed V and J ends, which lost 3 bases and 4 bases, there was a span of 13 bases. The germline V gene has CDR1 SGHKS and CDR2 YYEKEE (reference sequence). Across about two dozen US areas, participants ranged in age from roughly 18 to 89 years. Recovered Cohort 3 donors showed two negative PCRs, clearance, or symptom resolution. Per the original methods: Estimation of nucleated cell counts relied on the amplification of reference gene primers. Produced via immunoSEQ multiplex PCR; TCRdb's table is partial and in-frame only. Clone size and V and J calls were adopted from that table, with D and trimming inferred from the DNA. The sample yields 260,000 or so clones, around 85% seen once.

The source material was PBMCs or T cells enriched from blood (not recorded which). The chain links TRBV5-5 to TRBJ1-2; D is unresolved. The TCR was taken from a woman aged 50 to 60 who had recovered from COVID-19. In DNA, the CDR3 is TGTGCCAGCAGCTCTAACAGCCAACCCTATGGCTACACCTTC. It is translated as CASSSNSQPYGYTF.